The rows below give T cell receptor beta chains drawn from one sample of a study of T-cell reconstitution after alpha-beta-depleted transplantation in children. TCRdb reprocessed the PCR reads with MiXCR, giving one entry per CDR3 protein. Counted here are 300,000 to 400,000 distinct CDR3 sequences, under 20% occurring once; the ten biggest clones make up about 41%. The sequenced sample was PBMCs, mostly from graft donor cells, obtained 360 days after TCRalphabeta/CD19-depleted stem cell transplant. Receptor source: a male patient aged 2 to 9 who had a stem cell transplant for acute lymphoblastic leukemia, so the T cells may come from the graft donor. The CDR3 runs from the conserved cysteine through the conserved F or W.

v_call	j_call	cdr3_aa
TRBV27	TRBJ2-2	CASSFGAITGELFF
TRBV10-3	TRBJ2-2	CAISERAGNRELFF
TRBV20-1	TRBJ2-1	CSASKGNEQFF
TRBV28	TRBJ2-5	CASSDSTGTQYF
TRBV20-1	TRBJ2-3	CSARARGPGTGWTDTQYF
TRBV11-2	TRBJ2-1	CASSLAPSDEQFF
TRBV7-2	TRBJ2-7	CASSLAFAGAGEQYF
TRBV12-3/TRBV12-4	TRBJ2-6	CASSLTATSGANVLTF
TRBV28	TRBJ2-5	CASSLSLPGAPPPETQYF
TRBV4-1	TRBJ2-7	CASSHLAGVPYEQYF
TRBV6-2/TRBV6-3	TRBJ2-1	CASSYPGYEQFF
TRBV9	TRBJ1-2	CASSVGGSFYGYTF
TRBV5-1	TRBJ1-1	CASSWTGVPPEAFF
TRBV20-1	TRBJ2-1	CSATFRDLDDEQFF
TRBV28	TRBJ2-3	CASSTIAATDTQYF